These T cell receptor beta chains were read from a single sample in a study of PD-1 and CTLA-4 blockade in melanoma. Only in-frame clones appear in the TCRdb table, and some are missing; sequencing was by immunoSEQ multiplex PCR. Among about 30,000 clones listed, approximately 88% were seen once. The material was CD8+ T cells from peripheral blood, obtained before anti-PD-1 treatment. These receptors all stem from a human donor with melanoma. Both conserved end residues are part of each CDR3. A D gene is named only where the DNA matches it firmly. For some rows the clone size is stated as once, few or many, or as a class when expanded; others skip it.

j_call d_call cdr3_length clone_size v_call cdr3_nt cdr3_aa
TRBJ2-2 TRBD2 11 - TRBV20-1 TGCAGTGCGGGGGGGGCCGGGGAGCTGTTTTTT CSAGGAGELFF
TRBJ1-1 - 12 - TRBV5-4 TGTGCCAGCAGCCTGGGCCGGACTGAAGCTTTCTTT CASSLGRTEAFF
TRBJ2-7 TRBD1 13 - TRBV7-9 TGTGCCAGCAGCCCAGACAGGGTGAATGAGCAGTACTTC CASSPDRVNEQYF
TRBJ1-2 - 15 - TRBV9 TGTGCCAGCAGCGTAGAACAGCAACCTAACTATGGCTACACCTTC CASSVEQQPNYGYTF
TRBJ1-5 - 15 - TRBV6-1 TGTGCCAGCAGTGACCGGGGCGGGGGTTATCAGCCCCAGCATTTT CASSDRGGGYQPQHF
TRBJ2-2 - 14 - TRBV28 TGTGCCAGCAGCCCCCAAAGGGTCTCTGGGGAGCTGTTTTTT CASSPQRVSGELFF
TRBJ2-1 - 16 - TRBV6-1 TGTGCCAGCAGTGCGCAAACTAATACCCGTGGCAATGAGCAGTTCTTC CASSAQTNTRGNEQFF
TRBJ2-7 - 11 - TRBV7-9 TGTGCCAGCACCCTGGGAGACGAGCAGTACTTC CASTLGDEQYF
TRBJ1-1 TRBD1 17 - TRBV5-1 TGCGCCAGCAGCTTGCATGGAAACAGGGGTTGGGACACTGAAGCTTTCTTT CASSLHGNRGWDTEAFF
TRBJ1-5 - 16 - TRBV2 TGTGCCAGCAGTGAACCAGGGCGTGAAAGCAATCAGCCCCAGCATTTT CASSEPGRESNQPQHF
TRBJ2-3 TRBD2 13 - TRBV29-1 TGCAGCGTTGAGAGACTAGCGACCGATACGCAGTATTTT CSVERLATDTQYF
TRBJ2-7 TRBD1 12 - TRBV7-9 TGTGCCAGCAGCAGGGGGCTTCGCGAGCAGTACTTC CASSRGLREQYF
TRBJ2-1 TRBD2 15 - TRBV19 TGTGCCAGTAGTAATGGACTAGCAGATTACAATGAGCAGTTCTTC CASSNGLADYNEQFF
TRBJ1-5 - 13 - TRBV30 TGTGCCTGGGGGACGTTCGGGGATCAGCCCCAGCATTTT CAWGTFGDQPQHF
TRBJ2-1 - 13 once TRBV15 TGTGCCACCAGCAAGAGGACGTACAATGAGCAGTTCTTC CATSKRTYNEQFF
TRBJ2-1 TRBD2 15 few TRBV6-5 TGTGCCAGCAGCCCGGAAGCTAGCGGGGGTAAAGAGCAGTTCTTC CASSPEASGGKEQFF
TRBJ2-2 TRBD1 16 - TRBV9 TGTGCCAGCAGCCCGACCGGGACAGGGACCACCGGGGAGCTGTTTTTT CASSPTGTGTTGELFF
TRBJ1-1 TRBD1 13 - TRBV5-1 TGCGCCAGCAGCGCCGGACAGGGCATGAGTGCTTTCTTT CASSAGQGMSAFF
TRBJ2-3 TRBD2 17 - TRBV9 TGTGCCAGCAGCCCAAGAGGACTAGCGGGAGGTACAGATACGCAGTATTTT CASSPRGLAGGTDTQYF
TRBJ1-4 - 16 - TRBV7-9 TGTGCCAGCAGCTTAGCGGGGAGGGGACTTAATGAAAAACTGTTTTTT CASSLAGRGLNEKLFF
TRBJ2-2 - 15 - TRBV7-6 TGTGCCAGCAGCTTTCTCCAGGGTGAGACCGGGGAGCTGTTTTTT CASSFLQGETGELFF
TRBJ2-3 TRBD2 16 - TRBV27 TGTGCCAGCAGTTTACAGCTAGCGGGGGCCACAGATACGCAGTATTTT CASSLQLAGATDTQYF
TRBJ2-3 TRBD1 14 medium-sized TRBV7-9 TGTGCCAGCATGAGGGGGACAGGGCCAGATACGCAGTATTTT CASMRGTGPDTQYF
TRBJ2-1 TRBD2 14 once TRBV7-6 TGTGCCAGCAGCTTAGGACTAGCGGGCAATGAGCAGTTCTTC CASSLGLAGNEQFF
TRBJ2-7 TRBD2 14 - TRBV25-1 TGTGCCAGCAGGAGCTCCGGGGGGTTTCTCGAGCAGTACTTC CASRSSGGFLEQYF
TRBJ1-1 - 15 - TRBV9 TGTGCCAGCAGCCTTAGAGAAGGGGGGAACACTGAAGCTTTCTTT CASSLREGGNTEAFF
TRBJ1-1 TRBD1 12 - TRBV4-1 TGCGCCAGCAGCCCGACAGGGGCTGAAGCTTTCTTT CASSPTGAEAFF
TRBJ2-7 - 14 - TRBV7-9 TGTGCCAGCAGCTTAAATAATGGGGGAGCTGAGCAGTACTTC CASSLNNGGAEQYF
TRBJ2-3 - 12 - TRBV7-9 TGTGCCAGCAGCCCTATTGGGGATACGCAGTATTTT CASSPIGDTQYF
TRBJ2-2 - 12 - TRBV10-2 TGCGCCAGCAGGAAGCCAGCCGGGGAGCTGTTTTTT CASRKPAGELFF
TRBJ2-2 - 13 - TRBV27 TGTGCCAGCTCCACCGGGGGCACCGGGGAGCTGTTTTTT CASSTGGTGELFF
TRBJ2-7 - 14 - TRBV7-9 TGTGCCAGCAGCTCGGGGGGCCCCTTCTACGAGCAGTACTTC CASSSGGPFYEQYF
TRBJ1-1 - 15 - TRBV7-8 TGTGCCAGCAGCTTCGTGGAGGACCTAAACACTGAAGCTTTCTTT CASSFVEDLNTEAFF
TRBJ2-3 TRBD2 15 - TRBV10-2 TGCGCCAGCAGTGACCCTAGCGGGGGCACAGATACGCAGTATTTT CASSDPSGGTDTQYF
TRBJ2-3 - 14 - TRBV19 TGTGCCAGTAGTAAACCTGCCAGGCCAGAGACGCAGTATTTT CASSKPARPETQYF
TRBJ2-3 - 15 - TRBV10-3 TGTGCCATCAGGGGTAGCGAGGGGGGCACAGATACGCAGTATTTT CAIRGSEGGTDTQYF
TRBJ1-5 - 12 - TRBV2 TGTGCCAGCAGGGCTCGGGATCAGGCCCAGCATTTT CASRARDQAQHF
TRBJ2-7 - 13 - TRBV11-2 TGTGCCAGCAGCTTAACCCCCGTCTACGAGCAGTACTTC CASSLTPVYEQYF
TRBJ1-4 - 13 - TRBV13 TGTGCCAGCAGCTTAGGCCGTAATGAAAAACTGTTTTTT CASSLGRNEKLFF
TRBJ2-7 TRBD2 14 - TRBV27 TGTGCCAGCAGCATTAGCGGGGGCTCCTACGAGCAGTACTTC CASSISGGSYEQYF
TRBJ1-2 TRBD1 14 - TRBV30 TGTGCCTGGAGTGTGGGGACAGGGGTCGACGGCTACACCTTC CAWSVGTGVDGYTF
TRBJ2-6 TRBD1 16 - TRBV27 TGTGCCAGCAGTCGACAGGGGAGCTCTGGGGCCAACGTCCTGACTTTC CASSRQGSSGANVLTF
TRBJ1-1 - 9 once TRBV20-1 TGCAGTGCTAAAACTGAAGCTTTCTTT CSAKTEAFF
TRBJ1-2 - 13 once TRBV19 TGTGCCAGTAGTATAGGACAGCTCTATGGCTACACCTTC CASSIGQLYGYTF
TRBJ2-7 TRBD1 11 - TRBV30 TGTGCCCGACAGGGAAACCACGAGCAGTACTTC CARQGNHEQYF
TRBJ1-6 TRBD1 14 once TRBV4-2 TGTGCCAGCAGCCAAGGACAGGGGAATTCACCCCTCCACTTT CASSQGQGNSPLHF
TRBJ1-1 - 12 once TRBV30 TGTGCCTGGAGGGACCTGAACACTGAAGCTTTCTTT CAWRDLNTEAFF
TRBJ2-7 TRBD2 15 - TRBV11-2 TGTGCCAGCAGCTTAAGTGCGGGAGTAACCTACGAGCAGTACTTC CASSLSAGVTYEQYF
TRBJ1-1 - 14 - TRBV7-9 TGTGCCAGCAGCTCAGGTAAACTGAACACTGAAGCTTTCTTT CASSSGKLNTEAFF